These T cell receptor beta chains were read from a single sample in a study of blood T cell repertoires in COVID-19. The repertoire was sequenced with immunoSEQ multiplex PCR; TCRdb's copy has only in-frame clones and lacks some. The sample includes about 300,000 clones, roughly 80% of them seen just once. The sample consisted of peripheral blood. Source of these receptors: a human donor with COVID-19, enrolled during active disease. The donor label of this sample is uncertain. Each CDR3 is given with its conserved first and last residue. D genes are given only for firm matches. Clone size is given for some rows only: seen once, a few or many times, or a class if the clone is expanded.

d_call	clone_size	v_call	j_call	cdr3_nt	cdr3_aa
.	.	TRBV5-1	TRBJ2-5	TGCGCCAGCAGCTTGGGTTCGGGAAACCAAGAGACCCAGTACTTC	CASSLGSGNQETQYF
.	.	TRBV5-1	TRBJ2-3	TGCGCCAGCAGCTTGGCCGGCGGGAGCACAGATACGCAGTATTTT	CASSLAGGSTDTQYF
TRBD2	few	TRBV19	TRBJ2-3	TGTGCCAGTAGTCTCGGACTAGCGGGAGGGTCAGATACGCAGTATTTT	CASSLGLAGGSDTQYF
TRBD2	once	TRBV3-1/TRBV3-2	TRBJ2-1	TGTGCCAGCAGCCTAGGACTAGCGGGAGACGAAGAGCAGTTCTTC	CASSLGLAGDEEQFF
.	.	TRBV9	TRBJ1-1	TGTGCCAGCGCTAGGATCCTGAACACTGAAGCTTTCTTT	CASARILNTEAFF
.	.	TRBV7-2	TRBJ2-7	TGTGCCAGCAGCTTAAGCGGTTACGAGCAGTACTTC	CASSLSGYEQYF
TRBD1	.	TRBV19	TRBJ1-5	TGTGCCAGTAGTTCCCGGCAGGGGGCTTATAGCAATCAGCCCCAGCATTTT	CASSSRQGAYSNQPQHF
.	.	TRBV5-6	TRBJ2-2	TGTGCCAGCAGCTTGGGTCCGGGATCGAACACCGGGGAGCTGTTTTTT	CASSLGPGSNTGELFF
TRBD2	.	TRBV30	TRBJ2-7	TGTGCCTTGACCACTAGCGGCCCCTACGAGCAGTACTTC	CALTTSGPYEQYF
.	.	TRBV7-3	TRBJ2-3	TGTGCCAGCAGCCCGAGAGGCGGCACAGATACGCAGTATTTT	CASSPRGGTDTQYF
.	few	TRBV19	TRBJ2-2	TGTGCCAGTAGTCCCCGCCTCATCCAGCGGACGAACCCCGGGGAGCTGTTTTTT	CASSPRLIQRTNPGELFF
TRBD1	.	TRBV15	TRBJ1-6	TGTGCCACCAGCAGAGCAGGGGGGAATTCACCCCTCCACTTT	CATSRAGGNSPLHF